In its sample, the clone carrying this T cell receptor (beta chain) was seen once. What it recognizes is unknown. This sample is drawn from a study of OX40 agonist ivuxolimab in advanced cancers. The overall study: Three dose-escalation patients had partial responses: one with hepatocellular carcinoma and two with cutaneous melanoma.

Overall study results and limits: Expanded clones were, on average, more numerous in CD8+ T cells than in CD4+.

Only in-frame clones appear in the TCRdb table, and some are missing; sequencing was by immunoSEQ multiplex PCR. The repertoire has around 150,000 clones, 94% of them found once; the top ten carry about 0.31%. CDR1 is SGHTS and CDR2 is YDEGEE in the germline V gene. The V end was cut by 3 bases, the J end by 2 bases, with 12 bases between. The CDR3 spans 15 residues. The sequencing here drew on CD4+ or CD8+ T cells sorted from blood, taken in a trial of the OX40 agonist ivuxolimab. The clonotype was recovered from an adult with an advanced solid tumor such as melanoma, head and neck, liver or kidney cancer. V is TRBV5-8 and J is TRBJ1-5; no clear D. CDR3 bases: TGTGCCAGCAGCTCTGGTGGGGTGGGCAATCAGCCCCAGCATTTT. The encoded protein is CASSSGGVGNQPQHF.